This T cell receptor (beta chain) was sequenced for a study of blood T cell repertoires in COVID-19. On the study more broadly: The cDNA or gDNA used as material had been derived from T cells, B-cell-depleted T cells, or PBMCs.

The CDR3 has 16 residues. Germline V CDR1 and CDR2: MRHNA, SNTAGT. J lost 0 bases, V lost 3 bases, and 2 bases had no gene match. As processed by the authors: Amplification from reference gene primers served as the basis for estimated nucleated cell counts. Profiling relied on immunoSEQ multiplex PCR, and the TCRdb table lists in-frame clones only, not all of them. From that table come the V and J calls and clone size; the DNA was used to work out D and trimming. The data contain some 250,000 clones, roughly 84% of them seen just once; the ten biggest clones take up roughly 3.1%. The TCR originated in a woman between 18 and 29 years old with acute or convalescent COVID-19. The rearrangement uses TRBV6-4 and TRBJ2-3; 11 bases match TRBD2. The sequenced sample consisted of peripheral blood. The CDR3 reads CASSELAGASTDTQYF. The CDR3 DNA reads TGTGCCAGCAGTGAACTAGCGGGAGCGAGCACAGATACGCAGTATTTT.